A selection of T cell receptor beta chains follows, all from one sample in a study of blood T cell repertoires in COVID-19. Produced via immunoSEQ multiplex PCR; TCRdb's table is partial and in-frame only. The sample yields some 96,000 clones, about 80% seen once. Source material: peripheral blood. The receptor set was obtained from a woman in her 70s with acute or convalescent COVID-19. Both conserved end residues are part of each CDR3. The order of the fields is D gene, V gene, J gene, clone size, CDR3 protein, CDR3 DNA. The D gene is left open where the match is weak. Only some rows state a clone size, as once, few, many or a class for expanded clones.

D gene: .
V gene: TRBV9
J gene: TRBJ1-1
clone size: .
CDR3 protein: CASSRGSLNTEAFF
CDR3 DNA: TGTGCCAGCAGTCGAGGCAGCCTGAACACTGAAGCTTTCTTT

D gene: TRBD2
V gene: TRBV7-3
J gene: TRBJ2-1
clone size: few
CDR3 protein: CASSSGAGAGYNEQFF
CDR3 DNA: TGTGCCAGCAGCTCAGGAGCGGGGGCGGGGTACAATGAGCAGTTCTTC

D gene: .
V gene: TRBV29-1
J gene: TRBJ2-5
clone size: .
CDR3 protein: CSVEGTGWQETQYF
CDR3 DNA: TGCAGCGTTGAGGGCACCGGCTGGCAAGAGACCCAGTACTTC

D gene: .
V gene: TRBV3-1/TRBV3-2
J gene: TRBJ1-1
clone size: .
CDR3 protein: CASSLAAEAFF
CDR3 DNA: TGTGCCAGCAGCCTAGCCGCTGAAGCTTTCTTT

D gene: TRBD1
V gene: TRBV19
J gene: TRBJ1-5
clone size: .
CDR3 protein: CATGRDRNQPQHF
CDR3 DNA: TGTGCCACCGGCCGGGACAGGAATCAGCCCCAGCATTTT

D gene: .
V gene: TRBV19
J gene: TRBJ1-4
clone size: .
CDR3 protein: CASSSPDEKLFF
CDR3 DNA: TGTGCCAGTAGTTCCCCGGATGAAAAACTGTTTTTT

D gene: TRBD1
V gene: TRBV11-3
J gene: TRBJ2-1
clone size: .
CDR3 protein: CASSLEGTGSQNNEQFF
CDR3 DNA: TGTGCCAGCAGCTTAGAAGGGACAGGTAGCCAGAACAATGAGCAGTTCTTC

D gene: .
V gene: TRBV18
J gene: TRBJ2-2
clone size: .
CDR3 protein: CASSPRRENTGELFF
CDR3 DNA: TGTGCCAGCTCACCTCGACGGGAGAACACCGGGGAGCTGTTTTTT

D gene: .
V gene: TRBV9
J gene: TRBJ1-2
clone size: .
CDR3 protein: CASSASEQQYLNYGYTF
CDR3 DNA: TGTGCCAGCAGCGCCTCCGAACAACAGTACTTAAACTATGGCTACACCTTC

D gene: .
V gene: TRBV9
J gene: TRBJ2-3
clone size: .
CDR3 protein: CASSVRAAMGDTQYF
CDR3 DNA: TGTGCCAGCAGCGTACGAGCAGCAATGGGCGATACGCAGTATTTT

D gene: .
V gene: TRBV30
J gene: TRBJ1-1
clone size: few
CDR3 protein: CAWSVGASTEAFF
CDR3 DNA: TGTGCCTGGAGTGTAGGGGCCTCCACTGAAGCTTTCTTT

D gene: .
V gene: TRBV23-1
J gene: TRBJ1-2
clone size: .
CDR3 protein: CASSQSIPRGTPNYGYTF
CDR3 DNA: TGCGCCAGCAGTCAATCTATACCAAGGGGTACCCCTAACTATGGCTACACCTTC

D gene: .
V gene: TRBV5-6
J gene: TRBJ1-1
clone size: .
CDR3 protein: CASSLERRNTEAFF
CDR3 DNA: TGTGCCAGCAGCTTGGAACGTAGAAACACTGAAGCTTTCTTT

D gene: TRBD1
V gene: TRBV29-1
J gene: TRBJ1-2
clone size: .
CDR3 protein: CSVSGTGAIRNYGYTF
CDR3 DNA: TGCAGCGTTTCCGGGACAGGGGCCATTAGGAACTATGGCTACACCTTC

D gene: TRBD1
V gene: TRBV25-1
J gene: TRBJ1-3
clone size: .
CDR3 protein: CASSDPGQLAGNTIYF
CDR3 DNA: TGTGCCAGCAGTGACCCGGGACAGCTTGCTGGAAACACCATATATTTT

D gene: TRBD2
V gene: TRBV18
J gene: TRBJ2-2
clone size: .
CDR3 protein: CASSPTSGDTGELFF
CDR3 DNA: TGTGCCAGCTCACCAACTAGCGGGGACACCGGGGAGCTGTTTTTT

D gene: .
V gene: TRBV12-3/TRBV12-4
J gene: TRBJ1-6
clone size: few
CDR3 protein: CASSLGQALLHF
CDR3 DNA: TGTGCCAGCAGTTTAGGGCAGGCCCTACTCCACTTT

D gene: TRBD1
V gene: TRBV6-5
J gene: TRBJ1-6
clone size: .
CDR3 protein: CASSPGQGFYSPLHF
CDR3 DNA: TGTGCCAGCAGTCCGGGACAGGGGTTTTATTCACCCCTCCACTTT

D gene: TRBD2
V gene: TRBV5-1
J gene: TRBJ2-5
clone size: .
CDR3 protein: CASSLAGGNLETQYF
CDR3 DNA: TGCGCCAGCAGCTTGGCCGGGGGGAACTTGGAGACCCAGTACTTC

D gene: .
V gene: TRBV4-1
J gene: TRBJ2-7
clone size: .
CDR3 protein: CASSRRPESYEQYF
CDR3 DNA: TGCGCCAGCAGCCGTCGTCCAGAATCCTACGAGCAGTACTTC

D gene: .
V gene: TRBV6-2/TRBV6-3
J gene: TRBJ2-5
clone size: .
CDR3 protein: CASSYSEGEPQETQYF
CDR3 DNA: TGTGCCAGCAGTTACTCTGAGGGGGAACCCCAAGAGACCCAGTACTTC

D gene: TRBD2
V gene: TRBV9
J gene: TRBJ2-5
clone size: .
CDR3 protein: CASSVSGGAYPETQYF
CDR3 DNA: TGTGCCAGCAGCGTTAGCGGGGGGGCTTATCCGGAGACCCAGTACTTC

D gene: TRBD2
V gene: TRBV4-1
J gene: TRBJ2-7
clone size: many
CDR3 protein: CASSQDPTRGREQYF
CDR3 DNA: TGCGCCAGCAGCCAAGACCCTACGCGGGGGAGGGAGCAGTACTTC

D gene: .
V gene: TRBV5-6
J gene: TRBJ1-3
clone size: .
CDR3 protein: CASSLTGTGNTIYF
CDR3 DNA: TGTGCCAGCAGCTTGACAGGGACTGGAAACACCATATATTTT

D gene: TRBD1
V gene: TRBV7-2
J gene: TRBJ2-2
clone size: .
CDR3 protein: CASSLAIGQGILAGELFF
CDR3 DNA: TGTGCCAGCAGCTTAGCGATAGGACAGGGAATTCTTGCCGGGGAGCTGTTTTTT

D gene: TRBD2
V gene: TRBV2
J gene: TRBJ2-1
clone size: .
CDR3 protein: CASSEASGVYNEQFF
CDR3 DNA: TGTGCCAGCAGTGAAGCTAGCGGGGTTTACAATGAGCAGTTCTTC

D gene: TRBD2
V gene: TRBV6-5
J gene: TRBJ2-1
clone size: .
CDR3 protein: CASSLAGGLYNEQFF
CDR3 DNA: TGTGCCAGCAGTTTAGCGGGGGGGCTTTACAATGAGCAGTTCTTC

D gene: .
V gene: TRBV6-1
J gene: TRBJ2-2
clone size: .
CDR3 protein: CASSEMSSNTGELFF
CDR3 DNA: TGTGCCAGCAGTGAAATGAGTTCGAACACCGGGGAGCTGTTTTTT

D gene: TRBD1
V gene: TRBV10-3
J gene: TRBJ2-5
clone size: .
CDR3 protein: CAISQTGGLQETQYF
CDR3 DNA: TGTGCCATCAGTCAGACAGGGGGATTACAAGAGACCCAGTACTTC

D gene: TRBD1
V gene: TRBV7-2
J gene: TRBJ2-5
clone size: .
CDR3 protein: CASSLGGQELETQYF
CDR3 DNA: TGTGCCAGCAGCTTAGGGGGACAGGAACTGGAGACCCAGTACTTC

D gene: .
V gene: TRBV18
J gene: TRBJ2-2
clone size: .
CDR3 protein: CASSPRGRSTGELFF
CDR3 DNA: TGTGCCAGCTCACCAAGGGGCAGGAGCACCGGGGAGCTGTTTTTT

D gene: TRBD1
V gene: TRBV5-6
J gene: TRBJ1-1
clone size: many
CDR3 protein: CASSPPGQLNTEAFF
CDR3 DNA: TGTGCCAGCAGCCCGCCGGGACAGTTGAACACTGAAGCTTTCTTT

D gene: .
V gene: TRBV27
J gene: TRBJ1-3
clone size: .
CDR3 protein: CASRPTGIGNTIYF
CDR3 DNA: TGTGCCAGCAGGCCTACAGGGATTGGAAACACCATATATTTT

D gene: TRBD1
V gene: TRBV6-6
J gene: TRBJ1-1
clone size: once
CDR3 protein: CASSWDRVAEAFF
CDR3 DNA: TGTGCCAGCAGTTGGGACAGGGTGGCTGAAGCTTTCTTT

D gene: TRBD1
V gene: TRBV2
J gene: TRBJ1-2
clone size: once
CDR3 protein: CASTLTGSNYGYTF
CDR3 DNA: TGTGCCAGCACCTTGACAGGGTCCAACTATGGCTACACCTTC

D gene: TRBD1
V gene: TRBV3-1/TRBV3-2
J gene: TRBJ2-1
clone size: .
CDR3 protein: CASSQGQGQGSEQFF
CDR3 DNA: TGTGCCAGCAGCCAAGGACAGGGTCAGGGTAGTGAGCAGTTCTTC

D gene: .
V gene: TRBV11-2
J gene: TRBJ1-1
clone size: .
CDR3 protein: CASSLAGDTEAFF
CDR3 DNA: TGTGCCAGCAGCTTAGCGGGGGACACTGAAGCTTTCTTT

D gene: TRBD1
V gene: TRBV10-3
J gene: TRBJ1-1
clone size: .
CDR3 protein: CAISDKEDRPFF
CDR3 DNA: TGTGCCATCAGTGATAAAGAGGACAGGCCCTTCTTT

D gene: TRBD1
V gene: TRBV19
J gene: TRBJ1-6
clone size: few
CDR3 protein: CASRLDREYSPLHF
CDR3 DNA: TGTGCCAGTAGGCTGGACAGGGAGTATTCACCCCTCCACTTT

D gene: TRBD1
V gene: TRBV12-5
J gene: TRBJ2-3
clone size: .
CDR3 protein: CASGLQGADTQYF
CDR3 DNA: TGTGCTAGTGGTTTGCAGGGGGCAGATACGCAGTATTTT

D gene: TRBD1
V gene: TRBV2
J gene: TRBJ1-3
clone size: .
CDR3 protein: CASRPRQGLSGNTIYF
CDR3 DNA: TGTGCCAGCAGACCCCGACAGGGGCTCTCTGGAAACACCATATATTTT

D gene: .
V gene: TRBV19
J gene: TRBJ1-1
clone size: .
CDR3 protein: CASIHRSNTEAFF
CDR3 DNA: TGTGCCAGTATCCACAGATCGAACACTGAAGCTTTCTTT

D gene: .
V gene: TRBV18
J gene: TRBJ2-3
clone size: .
CDR3 protein: CASSPGADTQYF
CDR3 DNA: TGTGCCAGCTCACCGGGCGCAGATACGCAGTATTTT

D gene: TRBD1
V gene: TRBV27
J gene: TRBJ1-5
clone size: .
CDR3 protein: CASSPGQVNQPQHF
CDR3 DNA: TGTGCCAGCTCACCGGGACAGGTGAATCAGCCCCAGCATTTT

D gene: TRBD1
V gene: TRBV6-5
J gene: TRBJ1-2
clone size: .
CDR3 protein: CASSRTGTNYGYTF
CDR3 DNA: TGTGCCAGCAGTAGGACAGGGACAAACTATGGCTACACCTTC

D gene: .
V gene: TRBV19
J gene: TRBJ2-3
clone size: few
CDR3 protein: CASSRSGSTDTQYF
CDR3 DNA: TGTGCCAGTAGTAGGAGCGGTAGCACAGATACGCAGTATTTT

D gene: TRBD2
V gene: TRBV4-2
J gene: TRBJ2-3
clone size: .
CDR3 protein: CASSQEPAGTSGSTDTQYF
CDR3 DNA: TGTGCCAGCAGCCAAGAGCCAGCCGGGACTAGCGGGAGCACAGATACGCAGTATTTT

D gene: TRBD1
V gene: TRBV7-6
J gene: TRBJ2-5
clone size: .
CDR3 protein: CASSSQYRGQETQYF
CDR3 DNA: TGTGCCAGCAGCTCCCAGTACAGGGGGCAAGAGACCCAGTACTTC

D gene: .
V gene: TRBV29-1
J gene: TRBJ1-4
clone size: .
CDR3 protein: CSVEEGEELFF
CDR3 DNA: TGCAGCGTTGAAGAAGGTGAGGAACTGTTTTTT

D gene: TRBD1
V gene: TRBV29-1
J gene: TRBJ2-2
clone size: .
CDR3 protein: CSISWTGATGELFF
CDR3 DNA: TGCAGCATTTCTTGGACAGGGGCAACCGGGGAGCTGTTTTTT

D gene: .
V gene: TRBV11-2
J gene: TRBJ1-3
clone size: .
CDR3 protein: CASSLVAGFSGNTIYF
CDR3 DNA: TGTGCCAGCAGCTTAGTTGCGGGGTTCTCTGGAAACACCATATATTTT

D gene: TRBD2
V gene: TRBV3-1/TRBV3-2
J gene: TRBJ2-1
clone size: .
CDR3 protein: CASSQTSDGEQFF
CDR3 DNA: TGTGCCAGCAGCCAAACTAGCGACGGGGAGCAGTTCTTC

D gene: TRBD1
V gene: TRBV4-1
J gene: TRBJ2-5
clone size: .
CDR3 protein: CASSQSAPGTAKETQYF
CDR3 DNA: TGCGCCAGCAGCCAATCCGCTCCCGGGACAGCAAAAGAGACCCAGTACTTC

D gene: .
V gene: TRBV7-2
J gene: TRBJ1-5
clone size: .
CDR3 protein: CASSLGGGQPQHF
CDR3 DNA: TGTGCCAGCAGCTTAGGTGGCGGACAGCCCCAGCATTTT

D gene: TRBD2
V gene: TRBV5-1
J gene: TRBJ2-5
clone size: few
CDR3 protein: CASTSGGAETQYF
CDR3 DNA: TGCGCCAGTACTAGCGGGGGGGCTGAGACCCAGTACTTC

D gene: .
V gene: TRBV12-5
J gene: TRBJ1-5
clone size: .
CDR3 protein: CASGLSLTGYDQPQHF
CDR3 DNA: TGTGCTAGTGGTCTCTCCCTCACAGGGTATGATCAGCCCCAGCATTTT

D gene: .
V gene: TRBV27
J gene: TRBJ1-1
clone size: .
CDR3 protein: CASSFLPDTEAFF
CDR3 DNA: TGTGCCAGCAGTTTCCTACCGGACACTGAAGCTTTCTTT